The next 21 T cell receptor beta chains were all read from a single sample in a study of human T cells and chemical hapten exposure. The time point is: pre-sensitization, week 0. Treatment meaning: therapeutic diphenylcyclopropenone sensitization with weekly scalp DPC. TCRdb reanalysed the RACE reads using MiXCR and keeps one entry per CDR3 protein. The sample includes 200,000 to 300,000 distinct CDR3 sequences, over 8% of them seen just once. Sequences were derived from whole blood, sampled in connection with sensitization to the hapten diphenylcyclopropenone (DPC). All receptors derive from a woman aged 40 to 50 with alopecia areata. Some clones in this sample may be carry-over from other donors' samples.

This clonotype was counted only a few times. The gene calls are TRBV10-3 and TRBJ2-7; 7 bases agree with TRBD1. Germline V gene data show CDR1 as ENHRY and CDR2 as SYGVKD. There are 16 residues in the CDR3. V lost 5 bases and J lost 6; bases outside the gene matches: 16. CDR3 sequence: CAISSGTAKTPGEQYF. The CDR3 coding sequence is TGTGCCATCAGTTCCGGGACAGCTAAAACCCCAGGCGAGCAGTACTTC.

The chain couples TRBV6-1 to TRBJ2-7, with D possibly called TRBD1 or TRBD2 (6 bases each). Germline-derived CDR1 and CDR2 are MNHNS and SASEGT. The CDR3 runs to 15 residues. V was shortened by 8 bases and J by 4 bases, with 21 bases between the two germline ends. The CDR3 protein is CASSQQGGLGYEQYF. CDR3 nucleotide sequence: TGTGCCAGCTCGCAACAGGGAGGTCTGGGTTACGAGCAGTACTTC.

This clonotype has at least ten counts. This chain joins TRBV18 and TRBJ1-6; no clear D gene. The CDR3 runs 15 residues. Trimming took 0 bases from V and 10 from J, leaving 13 bases between them. In germline, CDR1 is KGHSH, CDR2 LQKENI. For the CDR3, the DNA is TGTGCCAGCTCACCACCGGATCGCCCTTACTCACCCCTCCACTTT. Translated: CASSPPDRPYSPLHF.

This clonotype was counted a few times. This chain joins TRBV20-1 and TRBJ2-7, with 8 bases identical to TRBD1. The CDR3 is 13 amino acids. Looked up from germline, CDR1 is DFQATT and CDR2 is SNEGSKA (reference sequence). V trimming: 6 bases; J trimming: 2 bases; junction bases outside the gene matches: 6. The CDR3 reads CSAIWDRTYEQYF. For the CDR3, the DNA is TGCAGTGCCATTTGGGACAGGACCTACGAGCAGTACTTC.

Ten or more counts support this clonotype. V usage is TRBV29-1 and J usage is TRBJ1-5, with D maybe TRBD1 (5 bases). The CDR3 loop spans 13 amino acids. Germline lookup yields CDR1 SQVTM and CDR2 ANQGSEA. Between the trimmed V and J ends, which lost 1 base and 6 bases, there was a span of 10 bases. The CDR3 DNA is TGCAGCGTTGAAGTGGGGGAGGCTCAGCCCCAGCATTTT. It translates to CSVEVGEAQPQHF.

The chain joins TRBV20-1 to TRBJ2-4, with 9 bases that match TRBD2. The V gene end was trimmed by 1 base and the J gene end by 1 base; junction bases not matched to a gene: 20. CDR3 length equals 21 residues. CDR1 is DFQATT, CDR2 SNEGSKA, per germline (reference sequence). The CDR3 DNA follows: TGCAGTGCTAGAGTCCCCCAGTGGCGGGAGGGGCAAATTTGGGCCAAAAACATTCAGTACTTC. This translates into CSARVPQWREGQIWAKNIQYF.

The V gene is TRBV20-1, the J gene TRBJ2-3, with TRBD2 matching over 13 bases. CDR3 length equals 15 residues. J was trimmed by 6 bases and V by 6 bases; bases with no gene match: 9. Germline CDR1 DFQATT, CDR2 SNEGSKA (reference sequence). The CDR3 nucleotides read TGCAGTGCAAAGGGACTAGCGGGGATTACTGATACGCAGTATTTT. This sequence encodes CSAKGLAGITDTQYF.

The chain is built from TRBV20-1 and TRBJ2-3; D might be TRBD1 (6 bases). V gave up 0 bases and J gave up 0 bases, with 10 bases separating them. CDR3 size: 15 residues. From germline, CDR1 is DFQATT and CDR2 SNEGSKA (reference sequence). The CDR3 protein is CSARDPTGSTDTQYF. The CDR3 DNA is TGCAGTGCTAGAGACCCGACAGGAAGCACAGATACGCAGTATTTT.

The rearrangement links TRBV29-1 to TRBJ2-3, with a possible D match to TRBD1 (6 bases). CDR1 is SQVTM and CDR2 is ANQGSEA in the germline V gene. The ends were cut back, 3 bases at V and 8 bases at J, with 15 bases in the middle. There are 13 residues in the CDR3. CDR3 loop: CSVEVGAGGTQYF. DNA of the CDR3: TGCAGCGTTGAGGTGGGGGCTGGAGGTACGCAGTATTTT.

The rearrangement uses TRBV7-2 and TRBJ2-3; 13 nucleotides align to TRBD2. CDR1 and CDR2 (germline): SGHTA, FQGNSA. Trimming at V came to 5 bases and at J to 5 bases, leaving 7 bases not matched to a gene. CDR3 length equals 16 residues. The CDR3 DNA is TGTGCCAGCAGCGCAAGACTAGCGGGAGGTGGAGATACGCAGTATTTT. It translates to CASSARLAGGGDTQYF.

V and J are TRBV7-2 and TRBJ2-5; TRBD2 aligns across 12 bases. Germline values: CDR1 SGHTA, CDR2 FQGNSA. CDR3 size: 16 residues. The V segment lost 3 bases and the J segment 2 bases; nucleotides outside the gene matches: 4. DNA of the CDR3: TGTGCCAGCAGCTTTCGGACTAGCGGGGCACAAGAGACCCAGTACTTC. As protein: CASSFRTSGAQETQYF.

The chain recombines TRBV12-3 or TRBV12-4 with TRBJ2-1; 12 nucleotides line up with TRBD2. The CDR3 length is 18 residues. V shed 1 base and J 0 bases; nucleotides not matched to a gene: 4. The CDR3 DNA is TGTGCCAGCAGTTTAGATACTAGCGGGAGGAGCTCCTACAATGAGCAGTTCTTC. This sequence encodes CASSLDTSGRSSYNEQFF.

This chain's CDR3 is CASSYEYGYTF. The CDR3 DNA follows: TGTGCCAGCAGTTACGAGTATGGCTACACCTTC. The genes are TRBV6-2 or TRBV6-3 and TRBJ1-2; D uncertain. Germline V gene data show CDR1 as MNHEY and CDR2 as SVGEGT. CDR3 size: 11 residues. With 2 bases removed from V and 5 bases from J, the gap between germline ends came to 3 bases.

CDR3 in amino acids: CASSLRDREYTEAFF. DNA of the CDR3: TGTGCCAGCAGCTTGCGGGACAGGGAGTACACTGAAGCTTTCTTT. The gene calls are TRBV5-4 and TRBJ1-1; 9 positions agree with TRBD1. Germline values: CDR1 SGHNT, CDR2 YYREEE (reference sequence). CDR3 length equals 15 residues. The junction had 4 bases not matched to a gene; V was cut back by 1 base and J by 3 bases.

This clonotype has ten or more counts. The genes are TRBV12-3 or TRBV12-4 and TRBJ1-2; 10 bases align to TRBD1. The CDR3 consists of 14 residues. V trimming: 4 bases; J trimming: 5 bases; junction bases outside the gene matches: 4. Written as DNA, the CDR3 is TGTGCCAGCAGTTCGACAGGGGGCCGGTATGGCTACACCTTC. It yields the protein CASSSTGGRYGYTF.

The chain couples TRBV10-3 to TRBJ2-1; possibly TRBD1 for D (8 bases). V lost 6 bases and J lost 4, with 16 bases in between. The length of the CDR3 is 15 residues. CDR1 is ENHRY, CDR2 SYGVKD, per germline. CDR3 sequence (DNA): TGTGCCATCAGAAGTTCACAGGGGGGGTACAATGAGCAGTTCTTC. Amino acid sequence: CAIRSSQGGYNEQFF.

The V gene is TRBV7-3, the J gene TRBJ2-3; the D gene is possibly TRBD1 (5 bases). Trimming pared 2 bases from V and 1 base from J, leaving 7 bases between. Germline CDR1 SGHTA, CDR2 FQGTGA. The CDR3 extends over 14 amino acids. The CDR3 here is CASSLSTGTDTQYF. The CDR3 DNA reads TGTGCCAGCAGCTTATCGACAGGCACAGATACGCAGTATTTT.

This clonotype was seen a handful of times. The chain carries TRBV29-1 and TRBJ1-1; 7 positions match TRBD1. The CDR3 runs to 13 residues. Germline V CDR1 and CDR2: SQVTM, ANQGSEA. V trimming: 8 bases; J trimming: 1 base; junction bases outside the gene matches: 7. The CDR3 here is CSTYTGENTEAFF. The CDR3 bases are TGCAGCACATATACAGGGGAGAACACTGAAGCTTTCTTT.

The sample holds many counts of this clonotype. V gene TRBV6-5 combines with J gene TRBJ1-2; TRBD1 aligns across 8 bases. V trimming: 9 bases; J trimming: 4 bases; junction bases outside the gene matches: 10. Germline V gene data show CDR1 as MNHEY and CDR2 as SVGAGI. The CDR3 contains 14 residues. CDR3 in amino acids: CASSEQGGGYGYTF. DNA of the CDR3: TGTGCCAGTTCAGAACAGGGGGGCGGCTATGGCTACACCTTC.

The J gene is TRBJ2-3, the V gene TRBV2; no clear D gene. Germline V gene sequence: CDR1 SNHLY, CDR2 FYNNEI. The CDR3 consists of 15 residues. Trimming pared 1 base from V and 0 bases from J, leaving 8 bases between. CDR3 sequence: CASSEEEISTDTQYF. As DNA, the CDR3 is TGTGCCAGCAGTGAAGAGGAAATCAGCACAGATACGCAGTATTTT.

This chain links TRBV6-5 with TRBJ2-1; 7 bases match TRBD2. Unmatched junction bases numbered 5, after V lost 1 base and J lost 2 bases. The CDR3 covers 16 residues. Germline loops: CDR1 MNHEY, CDR2 SVGAGI. This CDR3 reads CASSYLAGAPYNEQFF. The CDR3 DNA is TGTGCCAGCAGTTACTTGGCGGGAGCACCCTACAATGAGCAGTTCTTC.